The TCR beta chain under discussion was sequenced for a study of blood T cell repertoires in COVID-19 (TCRdb year 2020). Background for the entire study: Samples from collaborators originated in the United States, Italy and Spain and spanned both the acute and convalescent phases of COVID-19. The material from the prospective study consisted of cDNA or gDNA derived from T cells, B-cell-depleted T cells, or PBMCs. Deeply sampled blood TCRbeta repertoires from subjects exposed to, actively infected with, or recovered from COVID-19 were included in the dataset. The repertoires were made available in a free public database intended to serve as a resource for research on the immune response to SARS-CoV-2. Samples came from the ongoing ImmuneRACE study (first 160 participants) plus 1,254 subjects from 6 global collaborators. Sample metadata almost always included a de-identified subject ID, COVID-19 status, age in years and sex. Where available, HLA class I and class II types were taken from metadata supplied by the sample provider and were not determined by assay-based typing.

Each collaborating institution followed its own protocols to collect whole blood in K2EDTA tubes. Collaborator samples were shipped for TCRbeta analysis as frozen whole blood, isolated PBMCs, or DNA extracted from either sample type. Results and caveats for the whole study, not just this receptor: The amount of clinical and demographic metadata varied by source and participant and was provided uncurated.

The CDR3 has 15 amino acids, counting the end cysteine and phenylalanine. Only the CDR3 DNA stays, 45 bases, in frame from base 1. Taken from the germline V gene (reference sequence), the CDR1 and CDR2 loops are MNHEY and SMNVEV. V and J are trimmed by 5 bases and 6 bases, and the gene matches miss 8 bases of the junction. TCRbeta CDR3 regions were amplified from genomic DNA using the immunoSEQ Assay, a bias-controlled multiplex PCR. From the authors' description of their analysis: The number of nucleated cells in each sample was estimated by amplification of reference gene primers within the assay. To quantify the absolute abundance of each unique TCRbeta CDR3 rearrangement, sequence reads were collapsed and filtered. Productive Simpson clonality was computed per sample as the square root of Simpson's diversity index over productive rearrangements. Imported from immuneACCESS, the table was reduced by TCRdb to in-frame sequences with V and J called. These copies leave out some clones; in studies compared against another copy, an unresolved V gene accounts for under half, and the cause of the remainder is not known. V and J calls and clone size are given by that table; D and trimming were obtained from the DNA. For this sample there are 150,000 to 180,000 clones; approximately 91% appear just once. Clones ranked in the top ten supply roughly 2.2% of the sample.

Note on this clone: No cognate antigen has been identified for it. No quality values exist for individual bases; no much larger clone is one base distant.

This sequence uses TRBV27 and TRBJ2-1; 9 central bases correspond to TRBD1. The sequenced material came from peripheral blood. This receptor was obtained from a woman in her seventies with acute or convalescent COVID-19. The nucleotide sequence is TGTGCCAGCAGTCTCGGGACAGGGAGTCTCAATGAGCAGTTCTTC. This encodes CASSLGTGSLNEQFF.